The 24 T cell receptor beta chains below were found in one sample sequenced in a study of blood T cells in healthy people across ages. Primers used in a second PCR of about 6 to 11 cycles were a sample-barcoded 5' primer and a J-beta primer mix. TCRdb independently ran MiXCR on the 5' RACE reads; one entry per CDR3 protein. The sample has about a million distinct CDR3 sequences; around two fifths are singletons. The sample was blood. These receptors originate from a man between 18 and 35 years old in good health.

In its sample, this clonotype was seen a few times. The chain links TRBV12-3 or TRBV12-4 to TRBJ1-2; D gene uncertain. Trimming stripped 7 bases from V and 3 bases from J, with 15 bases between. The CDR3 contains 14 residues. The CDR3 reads CASTYNRAHYGYTF. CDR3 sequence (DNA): TGTGCCAGCACTTATAACCGGGCCCACTATGGCTACACCTTC.

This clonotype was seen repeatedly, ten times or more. The CDR3 nucleotides read TGTGCCAGCAGCCAAGGGACTGGTCAAGAGACCCAGTACTTC. Translation: CASSQGTGQETQYF. The chain uses TRBV7-2 and TRBJ2-5; TRBD2 might be the D (6 bases). The CDR3 sequence is 14 residues long. CDR1 and CDR2 from the germline V gene are SGHTA and FQGNSA. Trimming removed 5 bases at V and 2 bases at J, with 12 bases between.

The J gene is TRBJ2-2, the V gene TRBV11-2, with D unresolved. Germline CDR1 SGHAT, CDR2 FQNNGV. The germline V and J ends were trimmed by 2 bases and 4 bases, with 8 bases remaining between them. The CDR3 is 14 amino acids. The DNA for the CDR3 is TGTGCCAGCAGCTTAAGGCTAGTCACCGGGGAGCTGTTTTTT. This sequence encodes CASSLRLVTGELFF.

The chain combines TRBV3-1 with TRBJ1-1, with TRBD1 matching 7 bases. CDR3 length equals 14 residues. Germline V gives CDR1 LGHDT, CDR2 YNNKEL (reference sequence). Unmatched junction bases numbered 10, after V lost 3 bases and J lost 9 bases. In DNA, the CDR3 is TGTGCCAGCAGCCAGTCGGAGTCAGGGGGAAAAGCTTTCTTT. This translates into CASSQSESGGKAFF.

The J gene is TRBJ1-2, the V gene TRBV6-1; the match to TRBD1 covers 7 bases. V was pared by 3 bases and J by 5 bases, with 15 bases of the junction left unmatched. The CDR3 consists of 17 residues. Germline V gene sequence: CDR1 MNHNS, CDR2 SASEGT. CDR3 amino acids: CASSDGTGTAISYGYTF. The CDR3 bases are TGTGCCAGCAGTGATGGGACCGGGACAGCGATATCATATGGCTACACCTTC.

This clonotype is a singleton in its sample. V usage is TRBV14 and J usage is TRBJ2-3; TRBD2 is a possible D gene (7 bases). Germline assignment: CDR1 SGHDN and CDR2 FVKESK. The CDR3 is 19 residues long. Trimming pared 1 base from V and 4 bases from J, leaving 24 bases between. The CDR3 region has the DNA TGTGCCAGCAGCCAAGGGACCTCGGGGGGCCCCCAAAGGCCAGATACGCAGTATTTT. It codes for CASSQGTSGGPQRPDTQYF.

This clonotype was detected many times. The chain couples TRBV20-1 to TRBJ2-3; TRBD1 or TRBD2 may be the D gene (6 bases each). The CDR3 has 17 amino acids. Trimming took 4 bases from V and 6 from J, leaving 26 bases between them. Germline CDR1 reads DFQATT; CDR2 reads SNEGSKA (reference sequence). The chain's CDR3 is CSAIQSGIGGLTDTQYF. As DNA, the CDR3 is TGCAGTGCTATCCAATCGGGTATAGGGGGGCTGACGGATACGCAGTATTTT.

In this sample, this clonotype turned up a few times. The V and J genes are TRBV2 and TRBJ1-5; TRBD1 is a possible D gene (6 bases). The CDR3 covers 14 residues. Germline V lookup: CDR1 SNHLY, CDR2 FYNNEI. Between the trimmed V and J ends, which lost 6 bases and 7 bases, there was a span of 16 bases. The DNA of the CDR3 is TGTGCCAGCAGGCCGCGAGGACAGACCCAGCCCCAGCATTTT. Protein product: CASRPRGQTQPQHF.

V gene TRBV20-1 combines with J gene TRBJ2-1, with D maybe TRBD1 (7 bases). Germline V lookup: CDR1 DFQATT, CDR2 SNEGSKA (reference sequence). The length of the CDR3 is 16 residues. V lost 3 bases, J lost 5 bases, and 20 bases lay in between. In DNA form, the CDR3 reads TGCAGTGCTAGTGGGGATCGGAGGGGGCCCAACAATGAGCAGTTCTTC. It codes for CSASGDRRGPNNEQFF.

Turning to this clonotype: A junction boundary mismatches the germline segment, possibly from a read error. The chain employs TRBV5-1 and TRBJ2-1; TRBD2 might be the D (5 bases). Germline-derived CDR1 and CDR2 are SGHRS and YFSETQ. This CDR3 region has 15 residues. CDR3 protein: CASSLTGDSCNEQFF. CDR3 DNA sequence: TGCGCCAGCAGCTTGACCGGGGATTCCTGCAATGAGCAGTTCTTC.

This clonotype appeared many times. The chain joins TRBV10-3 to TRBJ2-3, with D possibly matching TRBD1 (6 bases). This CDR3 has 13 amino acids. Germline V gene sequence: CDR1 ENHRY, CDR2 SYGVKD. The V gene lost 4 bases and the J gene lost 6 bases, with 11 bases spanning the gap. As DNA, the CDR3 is TGTGCCATCAGTGGAGGGGGTGACGATACGCAGTATTTT. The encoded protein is CAISGGGDDTQYF.

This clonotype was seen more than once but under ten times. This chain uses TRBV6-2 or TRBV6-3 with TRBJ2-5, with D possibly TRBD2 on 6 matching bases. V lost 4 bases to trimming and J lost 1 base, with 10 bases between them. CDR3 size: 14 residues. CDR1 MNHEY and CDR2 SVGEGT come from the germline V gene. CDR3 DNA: TGTGCCAGCAGTTCCGGGACTCCCCAAGAGACCCAGTACTTC. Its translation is CASSSGTPQETQYF.

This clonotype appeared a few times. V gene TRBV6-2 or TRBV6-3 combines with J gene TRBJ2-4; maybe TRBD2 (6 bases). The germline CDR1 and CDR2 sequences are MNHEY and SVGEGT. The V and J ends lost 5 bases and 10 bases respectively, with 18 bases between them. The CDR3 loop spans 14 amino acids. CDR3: CASSASGVEGIQYF. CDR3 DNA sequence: TGTGCCAGCAGTGCTTCGGGGGTGGAAGGGATTCAGTACTTC.

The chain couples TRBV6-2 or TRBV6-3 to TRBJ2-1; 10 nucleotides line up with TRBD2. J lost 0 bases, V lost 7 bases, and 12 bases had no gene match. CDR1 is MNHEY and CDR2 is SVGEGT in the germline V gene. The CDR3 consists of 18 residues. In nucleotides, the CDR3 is TGTGCCAGCATTAGGAGCCTAGCGGGGGCCCTCTCCTACAATGAGCAGTTCTTC. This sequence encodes CASIRSLAGALSYNEQFF.

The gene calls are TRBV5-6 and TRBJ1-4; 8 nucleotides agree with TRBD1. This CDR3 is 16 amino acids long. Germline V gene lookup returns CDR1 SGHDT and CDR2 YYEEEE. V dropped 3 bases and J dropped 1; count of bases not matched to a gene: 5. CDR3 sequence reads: CASSSWDRITNEKLFF. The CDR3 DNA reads TGTGCCAGCAGCTCCTGGGACAGGATAACTAATGAAAAACTGTTTTTT.

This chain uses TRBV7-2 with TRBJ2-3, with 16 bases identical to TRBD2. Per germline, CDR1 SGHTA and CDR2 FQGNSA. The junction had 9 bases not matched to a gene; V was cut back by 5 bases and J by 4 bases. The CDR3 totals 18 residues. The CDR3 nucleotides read TGTGCCAGCAGCCGATCCGGGACTAGCGGGGGGGCGTCAGATACGCAGTATTTT. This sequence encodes CASSRSGTSGGASDTQYF. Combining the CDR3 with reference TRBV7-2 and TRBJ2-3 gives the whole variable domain GAGVSQSPSNKVTEKGKDVELRCDPISGHTALYWYRQSLGQGLEFLIYFQGNSAPDKSGLPSDRFSAERTGGSVSTLTIQRTQQEDSAVYLCASSRSGTSGGASDTQYFGPGTRLTVL.

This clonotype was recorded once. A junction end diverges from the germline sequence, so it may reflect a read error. The CDR3 is CASGHLQDQANYGYTF. CDR3 nucleotides: TGCGCCAGCGGCCATCTACAGGATCAAGCTAACTATGGCTACACCTTC. The J gene is TRBJ1-2, the V gene TRBV4-3, with D maybe TRBD1 (5 bases). The CDR3 length is 16 residues. Germline values: CDR1 LGHNA, CDR2 YSLEER.

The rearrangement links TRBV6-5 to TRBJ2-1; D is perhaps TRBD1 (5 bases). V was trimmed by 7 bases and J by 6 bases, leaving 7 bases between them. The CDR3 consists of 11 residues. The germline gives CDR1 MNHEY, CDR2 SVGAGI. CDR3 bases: TGTGCCAGCACCAGGGCCAATGAGCAGTTCTTC. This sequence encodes CASTRANEQFF.

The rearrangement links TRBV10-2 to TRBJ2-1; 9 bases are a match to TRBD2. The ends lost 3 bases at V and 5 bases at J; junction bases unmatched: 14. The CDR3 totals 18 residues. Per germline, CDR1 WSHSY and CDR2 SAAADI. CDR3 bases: TGCGCCAGCAGTGACGCCAGTCATTCCGAGCGGGGGGACAATGAGCAGTTCTTC. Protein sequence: CASSDASHSERGDNEQFF.

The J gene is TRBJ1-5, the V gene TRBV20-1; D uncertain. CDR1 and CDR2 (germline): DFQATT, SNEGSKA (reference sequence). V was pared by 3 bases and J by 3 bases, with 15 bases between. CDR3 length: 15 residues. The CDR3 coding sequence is TGCAGTGCTAGGGACTTCCGGGTCCACAATCAGCCCCAGCATTTT. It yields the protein CSARDFRVHNQPQHF.

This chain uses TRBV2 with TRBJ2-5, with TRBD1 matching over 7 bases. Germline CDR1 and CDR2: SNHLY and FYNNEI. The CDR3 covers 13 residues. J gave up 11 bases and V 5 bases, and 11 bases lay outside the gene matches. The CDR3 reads CASSSDRVREQYF. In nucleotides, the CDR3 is TGTGCCAGCAGTTCTGACAGGGTAAGAGAGCAGTACTTC.

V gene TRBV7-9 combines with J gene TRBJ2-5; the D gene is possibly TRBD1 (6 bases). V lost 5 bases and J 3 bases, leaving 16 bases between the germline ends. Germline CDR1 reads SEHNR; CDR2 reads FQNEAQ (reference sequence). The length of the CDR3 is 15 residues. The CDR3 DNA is TGTGCCAGCAGCCCAAGGGGGTTCTTAAAAGAGACCCAGTACTTC. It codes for CASSPRGFLKETQYF.

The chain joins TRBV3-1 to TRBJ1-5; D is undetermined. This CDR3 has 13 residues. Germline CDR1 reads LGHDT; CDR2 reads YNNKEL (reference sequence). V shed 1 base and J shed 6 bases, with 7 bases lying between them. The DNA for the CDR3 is TGTGCCAGCAGCCAAGGGCAGAGTCAGCCCCAGCATTTT. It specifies CASSQGQSQPQHF.

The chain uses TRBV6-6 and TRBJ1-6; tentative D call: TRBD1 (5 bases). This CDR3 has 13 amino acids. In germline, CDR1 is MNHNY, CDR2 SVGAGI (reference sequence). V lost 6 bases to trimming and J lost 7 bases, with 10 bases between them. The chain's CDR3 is CASSTWGNSPLHF. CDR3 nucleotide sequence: TGTGCCAGCAGCACCTGGGGGAATTCACCCCTCCACTTT.